The text below deals with one T cell receptor beta chain. Its antigen is unidentified. Germline-derived CDR1 and CDR2 are MNHEY and SMNVEV (reference sequence). Trimming cost V 3 bases and J 7 bases, with 15 bases left between them. The CDR3 consists of 15 residues. This specimen comes from a study of shared clonotypes between healthy human individuals. Study conclusions and caveats: Non-shared clonotypes displayed generation probabilities falling below those of clonotypes present in all four donors.

Libraries were prepared by immunoSEQ multiplex PCR; TCRdb keeps only in-frame clonotypes and omits some of them. The sample comprises under 150,000 clones, about 67% of which are singletons, and just under 25% rests with the top ten. The origin of this receptor is a woman under 40 in good health. The gene calls are TRBV27 and TRBJ1-4; D perhaps matches TRBD1 (5 bases). Sequenced sample: memory CD8+ T cells sorted from blood. Subset reported: CD45RO+ cells pooled with CCR7-negative TemRA cells. CDR3 in DNA: TGTGCCAGCAGTTTTAGCAGGGACTGGGGTGAAAAACTGTTTTTT. Its protein is CASSFSRDWGEKLFF.